The source of this TCR beta chain is a study of cytomegalovirus exposure and HLA in healthy donors. Study-wide points: Researchers reported in a later analysis that common viral pathogens appeared linked to several top clusters. Excluded were some V segments that proved indistinguishable, including TRBV6-2 and TRBV6-3. HLA-A and HLA-B allele assignments for most subjects were reportedly predicted accurately using TCR beta sequences.

60 Vbeta and 13 Jbeta primers were used in PCR. Original methodology: In a later analysis, 70 million to 80 million unique TCR beta chains included roughly 11 million shared by two or more donors. The assay was immunoSEQ multiplex PCR, and TCRdb's table has in-frame clones only and misses some. The V and J calls and clone size are taken from that table; D and trimming were inferred from the DNA. In the table there are 170,000 or so clones, around four fifths of which are singletons. The CDR3 consists of 13 residues. The V end was cut by 8 bases, the J end by 4 bases, with 14 bases between. Germline CDR1 and CDR2: SNHLY and FYNNEI. On this clone: The antigen is unknown.

The sequenced sample consisted of PBMCs. This rearrangement joins TRBV2 to TRBJ2-5, with D maybe TRBD2 (6 bases). The sequence was collected from a woman between 45 and 65 years old in good health and CMV-seropositive. CDR3 sequence reads: CASGGLPGETQYF. Written as DNA, the CDR3 is TGTGCCAGCGGCGGACTACCCGGAGAGACCCAGTACTTC.